The present T cell receptor beta chain was sequenced within a study of blood T cell repertoires in COVID-19. Study details: Sites in the United States, Italy and Spain provided acute and convalescent COVID-19 samples. In each case, the material was cDNA or gDNA derived from T cells, B-cell-depleted T cells, or PBMCs.

Study processing details: Amplification with reference gene primers provided the estimates of nucleated cell counts. Only in-frame clones appear in the TCRdb table, and some are missing; sequencing was by immunoSEQ multiplex PCR. That table supplies the V and J calls and clone size; D and trimming were determined from the DNA. The sample has around 270,000 clones; about 89% are singletons. Germline CDR1 and CDR2: ENHRY and SYGVKD. The CDR3 is made up of 13 amino acids. Unmatched junction bases numbered 3, after V lost 6 bases and J lost 1 base. As regards this clone: Other DNA sequences in the same sample also yield this CDR3.

Sequences were obtained from peripheral blood. This sequence was found in a man aged 40-55 years with acute or convalescent COVID-19. The genes are TRBV10-3 and TRBJ2-7, with TRBD1 matching over 7 bases. CDR3 amino acids: CAISRDSSYEQYF. CDR3 DNA: TGTGCCATCAGCCGGGACAGTTCCTACGAGCAGTACTTC.